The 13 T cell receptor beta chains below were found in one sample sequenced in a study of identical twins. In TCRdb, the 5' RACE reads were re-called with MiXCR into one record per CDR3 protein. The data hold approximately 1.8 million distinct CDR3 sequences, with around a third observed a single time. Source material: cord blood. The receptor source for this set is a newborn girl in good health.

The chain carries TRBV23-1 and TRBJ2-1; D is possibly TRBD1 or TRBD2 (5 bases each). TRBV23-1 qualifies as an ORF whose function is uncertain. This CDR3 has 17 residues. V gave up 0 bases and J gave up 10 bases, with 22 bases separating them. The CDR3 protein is CASSQSPGDVLIDEQFF. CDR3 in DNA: TGCGCCAGCAGTCAATCCCCTGGGGACGTCCTGATTGACGAGCAGTTCTTC.

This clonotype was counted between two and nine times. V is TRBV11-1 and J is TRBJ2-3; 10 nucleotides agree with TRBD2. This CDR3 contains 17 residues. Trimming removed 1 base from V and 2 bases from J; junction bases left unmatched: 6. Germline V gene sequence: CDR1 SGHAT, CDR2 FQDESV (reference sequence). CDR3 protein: CASSLEGLAPFTDTQYF. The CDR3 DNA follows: TGTGCCAGCAGCTTAGAGGGACTAGCGCCTTTCACAGATACGCAGTATTTT.

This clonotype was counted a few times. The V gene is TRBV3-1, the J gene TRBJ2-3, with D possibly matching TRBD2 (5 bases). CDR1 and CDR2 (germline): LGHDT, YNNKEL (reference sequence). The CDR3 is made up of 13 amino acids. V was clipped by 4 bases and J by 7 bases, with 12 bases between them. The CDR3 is CASSPEGTHTQYF. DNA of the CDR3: TGTGCCAGCAGCCCAGAGGGCACGCATACGCAGTATTTT.

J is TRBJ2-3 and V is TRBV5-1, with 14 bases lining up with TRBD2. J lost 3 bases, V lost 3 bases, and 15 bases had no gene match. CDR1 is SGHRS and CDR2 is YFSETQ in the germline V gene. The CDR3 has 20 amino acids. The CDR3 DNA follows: TGCGCCAGCAGCTATTTTAAGGGACTAGCGGGAGTCTTGAGGACAGATACGCAGTATTTT. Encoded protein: CASSYFKGLAGVLRTDTQYF.

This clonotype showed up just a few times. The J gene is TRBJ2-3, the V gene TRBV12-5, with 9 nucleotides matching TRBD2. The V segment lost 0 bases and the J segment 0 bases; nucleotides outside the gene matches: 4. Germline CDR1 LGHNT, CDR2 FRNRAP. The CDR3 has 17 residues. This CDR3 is CASGLVISGRSTDTQYF. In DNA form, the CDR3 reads TGTGCTAGTGGTTTGGTAATTAGCGGGAGAAGCACAGATACGCAGTATTTT.

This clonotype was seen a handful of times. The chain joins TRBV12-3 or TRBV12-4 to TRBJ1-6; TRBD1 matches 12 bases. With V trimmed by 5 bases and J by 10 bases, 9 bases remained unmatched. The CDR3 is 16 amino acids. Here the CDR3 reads CASSPTRDRGQSPLHF. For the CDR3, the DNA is TGTGCCAGCAGTCCGACTCGGGACAGGGGGCAATCACCCCTCCACTTT.

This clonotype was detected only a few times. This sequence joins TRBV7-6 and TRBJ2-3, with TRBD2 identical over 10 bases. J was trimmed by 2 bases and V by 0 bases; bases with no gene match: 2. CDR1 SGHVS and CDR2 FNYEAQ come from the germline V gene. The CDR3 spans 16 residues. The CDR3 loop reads CASSLASGGYTDTQYF. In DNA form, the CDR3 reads TGTGCCAGCAGCTTAGCTAGCGGGGGGTACACAGATACGCAGTATTTT.

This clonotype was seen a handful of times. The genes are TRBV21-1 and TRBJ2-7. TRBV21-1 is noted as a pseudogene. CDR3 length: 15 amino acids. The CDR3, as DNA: TGTGCCAGCAGCAATACGGCGGGAGCCTTCTACGAGCAGTACTTC. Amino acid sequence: CASSNTAGAFYEQYF.

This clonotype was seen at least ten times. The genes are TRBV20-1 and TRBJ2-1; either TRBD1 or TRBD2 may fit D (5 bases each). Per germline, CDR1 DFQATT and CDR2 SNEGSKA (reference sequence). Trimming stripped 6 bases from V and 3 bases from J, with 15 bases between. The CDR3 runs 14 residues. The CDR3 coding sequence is TGCAGTGCAACGCCGGGACCTAACTACAATGAGCAGTTCTTC. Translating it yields CSATPGPNYNEQFF.

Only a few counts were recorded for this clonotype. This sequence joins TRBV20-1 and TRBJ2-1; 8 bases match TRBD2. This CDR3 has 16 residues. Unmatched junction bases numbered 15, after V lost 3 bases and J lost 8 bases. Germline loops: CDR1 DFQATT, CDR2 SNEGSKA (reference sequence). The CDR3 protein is CSASAPPGLGGYEQFF. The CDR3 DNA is TGCAGTGCTAGTGCCCCACCGGGACTAGGGGGATATGAGCAGTTCTTC.

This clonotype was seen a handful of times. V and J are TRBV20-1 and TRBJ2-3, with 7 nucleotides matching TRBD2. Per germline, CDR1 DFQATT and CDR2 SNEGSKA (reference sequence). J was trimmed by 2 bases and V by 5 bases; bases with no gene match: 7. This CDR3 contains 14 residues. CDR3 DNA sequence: TGCAGTGCTGGAGCGGGAATCGACACAGATACGCAGTATTTT. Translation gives CSAGAGIDTDTQYF.

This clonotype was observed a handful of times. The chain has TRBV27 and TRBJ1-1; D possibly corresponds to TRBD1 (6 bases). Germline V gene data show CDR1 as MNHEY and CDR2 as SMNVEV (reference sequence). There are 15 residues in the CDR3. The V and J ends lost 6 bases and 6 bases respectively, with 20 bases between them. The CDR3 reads CASSRTSQGRAEAFF. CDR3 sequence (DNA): TGTGCCAGCAGCCGTACCTCACAGGGAAGGGCTGAAGCTTTCTTT.

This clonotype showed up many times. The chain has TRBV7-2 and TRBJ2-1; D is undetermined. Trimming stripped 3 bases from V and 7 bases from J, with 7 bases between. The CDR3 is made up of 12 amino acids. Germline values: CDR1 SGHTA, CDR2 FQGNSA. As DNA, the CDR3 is TGTGCCAGCAGCTTTGCTAGTAATGAGCAGTTCTTC. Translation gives CASSFASNEQFF.